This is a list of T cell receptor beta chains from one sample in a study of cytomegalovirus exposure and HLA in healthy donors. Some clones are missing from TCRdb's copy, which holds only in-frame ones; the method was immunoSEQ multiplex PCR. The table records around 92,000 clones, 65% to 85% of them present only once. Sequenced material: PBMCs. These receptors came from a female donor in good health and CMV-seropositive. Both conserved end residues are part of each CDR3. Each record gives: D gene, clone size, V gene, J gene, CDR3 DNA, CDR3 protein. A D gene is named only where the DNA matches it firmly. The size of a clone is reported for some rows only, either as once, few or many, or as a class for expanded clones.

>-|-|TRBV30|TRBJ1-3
TGTGCCTGGAGTGTAGGCGGAGCTGGTACAGGAAACACCATATATTTT
CAWSVGGAGTGNTIYF
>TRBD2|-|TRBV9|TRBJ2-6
TGTGCCAGCAGCGTATACAAGGGTAGCGGGAGTTCTGGGGCCAACGTCCTGACTTTC
CASSVYKGSGSSGANVLTF
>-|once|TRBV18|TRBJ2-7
TGTGCCAGCTCTCAGGGTTACGAGCAGTACTTC
CASSQGYEQYF
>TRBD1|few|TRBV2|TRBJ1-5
TGTGCCAGCAATGCCGGGACAGGGATTAGTCAGCCCCAGCATTTT
CASNAGTGISQPQHF
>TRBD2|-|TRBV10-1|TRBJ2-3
TGCGCCAGCAGTGAGTCCTCTATACTAGCGGGAGGGGACAATACGCAGTATTTT
CASSESSILAGGDNTQYF
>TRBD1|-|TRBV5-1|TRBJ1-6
TGCGCCAGCAGAAAGGATGGGACAGGGATGAATTCACCCCTCCACTTT
CASRKDGTGMNSPLHF
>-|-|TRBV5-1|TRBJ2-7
TGCGCCAGCAGAGCGTTAACAGGATTCTACGAGCAGTACTTC
CASRALTGFYEQYF
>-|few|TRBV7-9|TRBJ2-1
TGTGCCAGCAGCTTAGTTGACTGGCTTCGGGAGCAGTTCTTC
CASSLVDWLREQFF
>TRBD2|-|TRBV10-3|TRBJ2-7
TGTGCCATCAAGTCGGGACTAGCGGGAGAAGAGCAGTACTTC
CAIKSGLAGEEQYF
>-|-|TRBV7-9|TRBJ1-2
TGTGCCAGCAGCCCCGGACAGAATTACAACTATGGCTACACCTTC
CASSPGQNYNYGYTF
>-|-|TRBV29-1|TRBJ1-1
TGCAGCGTTCGTCAGGGAGGGACTGAAGCTTTCTTT
CSVRQGGTEAFF
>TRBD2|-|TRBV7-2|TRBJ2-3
TGTGCCAGCAGCTTACTGAGCGGGGGTTCCACAGATACGCAGTATTTT
CASSLLSGGSTDTQYF
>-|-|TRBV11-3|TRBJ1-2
TGTGCCGAGTTGGGGGGGTACACCTTC
CAELGGYTF
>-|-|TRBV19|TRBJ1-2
TGTGCCAGTAGTATTAGCTTGGGGGACTCCTTCTACACCTTC
CASSISLGDSFYTF
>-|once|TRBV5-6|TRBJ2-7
TGTGCCAGCAGCCCCCTTCCTCGCGCCTACGAGCAGTACTTC
CASSPLPRAYEQYF
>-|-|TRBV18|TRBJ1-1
TGTGCCAGCTCACCCAGGAATTGGAACACTGAAGCTTTCTTT
CASSPRNWNTEAFF
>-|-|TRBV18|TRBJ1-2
TGTGCCAGCTCCGAAGGAGGAGACTTTTGGGGCTACACCTTC
CASSEGGDFWGYTF
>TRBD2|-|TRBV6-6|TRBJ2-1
TGTGCCGCGCGGCGGGAGGGCCTCGCCAATGAGCAGTTCTTC
CAARREGLANEQFF
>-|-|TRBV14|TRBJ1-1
TGTGCCAGCAGCCAGTTAGCAAACACTGAAGCTTTCTTT
CASSQLANTEAFF
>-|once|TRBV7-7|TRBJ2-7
TGTGCTAGCAGCTTAGGGCCAGGATTAAACGAGCAGTACTTC
CASSLGPGLNEQYF
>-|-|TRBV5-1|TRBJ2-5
TGCGCCAGCAGCTTGGTAGCCCTTGGAGAGACCCAGTACTTC
CASSLVALGETQYF
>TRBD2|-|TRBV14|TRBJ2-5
TGTGCCAGCAGCCCATGGTTTAGCGGGCGGGGAGAGACCCAGTACTTC
CASSPWFSGRGETQYF
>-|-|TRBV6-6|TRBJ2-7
TGTGCCAGCAGTTATGTAGCCTACGAGCAGTACTTC
CASSYVAYEQYF
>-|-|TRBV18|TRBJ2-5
TGTGCCAGCTCACCACCCACACGACAAGAGACCCAGTACTTC
CASSPPTRQETQYF
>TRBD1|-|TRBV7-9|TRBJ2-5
TGTGCCAGCAGCCCAGGGACAGGGGGCGTTAGGTGGGAGACCCAGTACTTC
CASSPGTGGVRWETQYF
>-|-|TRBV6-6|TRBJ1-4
TGTGCCAGCAGTTTCGAGAGTATAAATGAAAAACTGTTTTTT
CASSFESINEKLFF
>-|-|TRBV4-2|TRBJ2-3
TGTGCCAGCAGCCAAGACCGGTACACAGATACGCAGTATTTT
CASSQDRYTDTQYF
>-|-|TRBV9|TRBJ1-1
TGTGCCAGCAGCGTAGAAGCGCTTTTGAACACTGAAGCTTTCTTT
CASSVEALLNTEAFF
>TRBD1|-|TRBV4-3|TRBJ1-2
TGCGCCAGCAGCCTCCAGACAGGGCTGAACTATGGCTACACCTTC
CASSLQTGLNYGYTF